One sample yielded the 3 T cell receptor beta chains listed below, sequenced in a study of shared clonotypes between healthy human individuals. Clones were read by immunoSEQ multiplex PCR, and TCRdb kept only the in-frame ones, dropping some. Here the sample spans roughly 2,500,000 clones, 80% to 95% being singletons. The sample comprised naive CD4+ T cells from PBMCs. The sample's subset: CD45RA+ positively selected. The receptors here all came from a man aged 18 to 29 in good health. Some clones in this sample may be carry-over from other donors' samples.

The chain recombines TRBV19 with TRBJ1-5; D is perhaps TRBD1 (6 bases). From germline, CDR1 is LNHDA and CDR2 SQIVND (reference sequence). Trimming pared 6 bases from V and 3 bases from J, leaving 12 bases between. The CDR3 is 14 amino acids. The CDR3 protein is CASSKDSVNQPQHF. CDR3 DNA: TGTGCCAGTAGCAAGGACAGCGTCAATCAGCCCCAGCATTTT.

The chain's CDR3 is CASSNFGGEEKLFF. In nucleotides, the CDR3 is TGTGCCAGTAGTAACTTCGGAGGGGAGGAAAAACTGTTTTTT. This chain joins TRBV19 and TRBJ1-4; possibly TRBD1 for D (5 bases). The germline gives CDR1 LNHDA, CDR2 SQIVND (reference sequence). This CDR3 comprises 14 residues. V lost 4 bases and J 8 bases, leaving 14 bases between the germline ends.

A word on this clone: The same CDR3 is also encoded by other DNA sequences in this sample. V gene TRBV5-1 combines with J gene TRBJ2-3; D is possibly TRBD1 (6 bases). CDR1 is SGHRS and CDR2 is YFSETQ in the germline V gene. The CDR3 sequence is 14 residues long. The ends were cut back, 3 bases at V and 2 bases at J, with 10 bases in the middle. The CDR3 is CASSSGTLTDTQYF. CDR3 nucleotides: TGCGCCAGCAGCTCAGGGACACTCACAGATACGCAGTATTTT.